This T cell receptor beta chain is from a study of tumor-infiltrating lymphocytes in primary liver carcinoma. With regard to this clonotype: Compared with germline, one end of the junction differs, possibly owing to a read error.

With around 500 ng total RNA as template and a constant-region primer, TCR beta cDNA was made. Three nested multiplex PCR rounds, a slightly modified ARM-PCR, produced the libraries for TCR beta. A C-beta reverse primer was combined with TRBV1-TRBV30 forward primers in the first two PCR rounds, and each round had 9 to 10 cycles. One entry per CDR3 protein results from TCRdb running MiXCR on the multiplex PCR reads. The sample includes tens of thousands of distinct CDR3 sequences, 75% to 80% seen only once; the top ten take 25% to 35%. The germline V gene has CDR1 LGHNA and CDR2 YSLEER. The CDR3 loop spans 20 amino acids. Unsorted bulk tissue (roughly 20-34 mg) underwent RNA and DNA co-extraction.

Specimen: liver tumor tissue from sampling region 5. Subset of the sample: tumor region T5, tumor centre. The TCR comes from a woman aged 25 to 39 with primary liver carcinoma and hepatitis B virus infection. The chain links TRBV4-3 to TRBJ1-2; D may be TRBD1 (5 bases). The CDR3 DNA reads TGTGCCAGCAACCCAGGCGAAGGAAGGGGCAGGACCGCTACTAACTATGGCTACACCTTC. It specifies CASNPGEGRGRTATNYGYTF.